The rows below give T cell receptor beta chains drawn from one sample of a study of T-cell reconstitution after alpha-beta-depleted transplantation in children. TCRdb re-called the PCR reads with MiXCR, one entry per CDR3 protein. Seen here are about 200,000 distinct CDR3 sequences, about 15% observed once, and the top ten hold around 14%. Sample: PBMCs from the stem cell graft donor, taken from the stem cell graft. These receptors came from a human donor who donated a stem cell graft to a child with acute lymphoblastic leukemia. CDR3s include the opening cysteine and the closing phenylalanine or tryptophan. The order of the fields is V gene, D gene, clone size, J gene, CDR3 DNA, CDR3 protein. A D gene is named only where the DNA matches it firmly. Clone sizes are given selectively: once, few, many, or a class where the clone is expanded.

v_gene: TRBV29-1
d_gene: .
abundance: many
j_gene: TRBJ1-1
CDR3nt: TGCAGCGTCCTGGGGAACATGAACACTGAAGCTTTCTTT
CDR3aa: CSVLGNMNTEAFF

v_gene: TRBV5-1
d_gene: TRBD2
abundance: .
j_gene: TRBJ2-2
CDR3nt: TGCGCCAGCAGCTTTAGGGGACTAGCGGGCGCCGGGGAGCTGTTTTTT
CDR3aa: CASSFRGLAGAGELFF

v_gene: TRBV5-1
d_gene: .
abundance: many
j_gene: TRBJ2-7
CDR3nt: TGCGCCAGCAGCAAAATACAGGGTCCCTACGAGCAGTACTTC
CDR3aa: CASSKIQGPYEQYF

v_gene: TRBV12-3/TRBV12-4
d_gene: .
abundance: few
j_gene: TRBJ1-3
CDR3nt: TGTGCCAGCAAACCACCGGGGGTTATAGGAAACACCATATATTTT
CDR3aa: CASKPPGVIGNTIYF

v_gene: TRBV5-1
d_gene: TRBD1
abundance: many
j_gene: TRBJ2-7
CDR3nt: TGCGCCAGCAGCATCGGGACAGCCTACGAGCAGTACTTC
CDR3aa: CASSIGTAYEQYF

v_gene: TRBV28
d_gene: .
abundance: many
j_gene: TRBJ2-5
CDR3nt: TGTGCCAGCAGTTTAGGAGGGGCAGAGACCCAGTACTTC
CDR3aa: CASSLGGAETQYF

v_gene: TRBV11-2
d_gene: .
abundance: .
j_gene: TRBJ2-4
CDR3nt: TGTGCCAGCAGCCCCCCCTGGGACACCCGGGCCAAAAACATTCAGTACTTC
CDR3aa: CASSPPWDTRAKNIQYF

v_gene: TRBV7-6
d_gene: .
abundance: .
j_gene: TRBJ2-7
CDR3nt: TGTGCCAGCAGCTTAGGGCCCCCGGCAGGGTCTCACGAGCAGTACTTC
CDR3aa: CASSLGPPAGSHEQYF

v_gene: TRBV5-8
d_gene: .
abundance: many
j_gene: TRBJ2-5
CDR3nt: TGTGCCAGCAGCTTGGGTTTCCCCCTCAAGGTCCAAGAGACCCAGTACTTC
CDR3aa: CASSLGFPLKVQETQYF

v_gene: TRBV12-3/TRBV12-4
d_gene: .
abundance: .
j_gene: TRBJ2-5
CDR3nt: TGTGCCAGCAGTCCAGGAGTCCAAGAGACCCAGTACTTC
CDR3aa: CASSPGVQETQYF

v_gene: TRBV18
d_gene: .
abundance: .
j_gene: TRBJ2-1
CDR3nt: TGTGCCAGCTCACCACCGTACAGATCGAATGAGCAGTTCTTC
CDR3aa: CASSPPYRSNEQFF

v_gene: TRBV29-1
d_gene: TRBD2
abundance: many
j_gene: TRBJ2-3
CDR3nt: TGCAGCGCTAGGGCTAGCGGAGTCATGAATACGCAGTATTTT
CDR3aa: CSARASGVMNTQYF

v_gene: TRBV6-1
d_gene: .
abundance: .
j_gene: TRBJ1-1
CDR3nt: TGTGCCATCCAAATAGGGACGGTGAACACTGAAGCTTTCTTT
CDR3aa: CAIQIGTVNTEAFF

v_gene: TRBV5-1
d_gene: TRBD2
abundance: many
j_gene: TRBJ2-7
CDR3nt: TGCGCCAGCAGCCTAGCCTTAGCGGGAGTGGAAGAGCAGTACTTC
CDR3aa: CASSLALAGVEEQYF

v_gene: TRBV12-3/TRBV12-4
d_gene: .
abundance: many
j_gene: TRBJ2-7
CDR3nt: TGTGCCAGCAGCCCTCAGGGTACCTACGAGCAGTACTTC
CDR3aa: CASSPQGTYEQYF

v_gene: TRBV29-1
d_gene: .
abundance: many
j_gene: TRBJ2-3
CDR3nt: TGCAGCGTTGAAGACCCCCAATTACCGGCAGATACGCAGTATTTT
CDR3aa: CSVEDPQLPADTQYF

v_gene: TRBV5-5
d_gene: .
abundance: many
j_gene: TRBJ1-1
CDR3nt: TGTGCCAGCAGCCGCGCCGGGGTGAACACTGAAGCTTTCTTT
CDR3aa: CASSRAGVNTEAFF

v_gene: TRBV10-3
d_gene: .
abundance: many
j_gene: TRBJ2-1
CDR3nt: TGTGCCATCAGTGAGTCGGGGGGCAGGGATGAGCAGTTCTTC
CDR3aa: CAISESGGRDEQFF

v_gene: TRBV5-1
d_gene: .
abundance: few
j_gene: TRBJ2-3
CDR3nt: TGCGCCAGCAGCTTGTCCCTAGGCCTCACAGATACGCAGTATTTT
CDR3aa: CASSLSLGLTDTQYF

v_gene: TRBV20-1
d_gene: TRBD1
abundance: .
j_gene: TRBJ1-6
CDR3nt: TGCAGTGCTTTTAAATCGACAGGGGCGGGCCCCAATTCACCCCTCCACTTT
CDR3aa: CSAFKSTGAGPNSPLHF

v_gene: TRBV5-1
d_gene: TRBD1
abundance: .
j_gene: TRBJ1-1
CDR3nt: TGCGCCAGCAGCCAAAGACAGGGGGGGGACACTGAAGCTTTCTTT
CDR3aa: CASSQRQGGDTEAFF

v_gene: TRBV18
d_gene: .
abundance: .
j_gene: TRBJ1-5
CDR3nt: TGTGCCAGCTCACCCACTTCCCCCGGTCCGCAGTGGGCCCAGCATTTT
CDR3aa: CASSPTSPGPQWAQHF

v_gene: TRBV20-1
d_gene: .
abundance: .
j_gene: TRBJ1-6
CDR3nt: TGCAGTGCTAGTGAACAGAACTATAATTCACCCCTCCACTTT
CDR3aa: CSASEQNYNSPLHF

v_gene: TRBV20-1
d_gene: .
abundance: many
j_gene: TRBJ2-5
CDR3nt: TGCAGTGCTAGAGCCCTAGACGGGATAGAGACCCAGTACTTC
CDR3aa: CSARALDGIETQYF

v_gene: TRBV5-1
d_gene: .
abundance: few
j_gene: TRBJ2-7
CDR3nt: TGCGCCAGCAGCTGGGGGGTGACAGGGTCCTACGAGCAGTACTTC
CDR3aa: CASSWGVTGSYEQYF

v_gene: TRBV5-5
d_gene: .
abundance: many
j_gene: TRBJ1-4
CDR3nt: TGTGCCAGCAGCTTATCCAGGAGGGATGAAAAACTGTTTTTT
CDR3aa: CASSLSRRDEKLFF

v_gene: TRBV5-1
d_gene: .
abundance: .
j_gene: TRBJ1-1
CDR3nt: TGCGCCAGCAGACTTGACGTTCGCGCAGATGGCCTCACTGAAGCTTTCTTT
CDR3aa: CASRLDVRADGLTEAFF

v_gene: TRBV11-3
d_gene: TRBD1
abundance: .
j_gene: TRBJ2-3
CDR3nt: TGTGCCAGCAGCTTCCGTCGGACAGGATCCACAGATACGCAGTATTTT
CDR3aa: CASSFRRTGSTDTQYF

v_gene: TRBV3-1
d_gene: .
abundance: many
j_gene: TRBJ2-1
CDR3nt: TGTGCCAGCAGCCAGGTGGGGTCTGGGTACAATGAGCAGTTCTTC
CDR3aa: CASSQVGSGYNEQFF

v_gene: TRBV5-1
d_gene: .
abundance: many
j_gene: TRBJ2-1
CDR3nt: TGCGCCAGCAGCTTAGGTGGACTACACGCCTACAATGAGCAGTTCTTC
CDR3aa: CASSLGGLHAYNEQFF

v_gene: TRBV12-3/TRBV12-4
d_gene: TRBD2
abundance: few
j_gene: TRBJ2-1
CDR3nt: TGTGCCAGCACCCCGGCGATAGCGGGAGGGTTCAGGTACAATGAGCAGTTCTTC
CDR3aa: CASTPAIAGGFRYNEQFF

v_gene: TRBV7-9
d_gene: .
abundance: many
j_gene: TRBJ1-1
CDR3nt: TGTGCCAGCAGCTTTGATGCGGGGAACACTGAAGCTTTCTTT
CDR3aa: CASSFDAGNTEAFF

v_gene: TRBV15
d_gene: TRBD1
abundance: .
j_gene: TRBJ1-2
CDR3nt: TGTGCCACCAGAAGACCCGGGACAGGGGGTGGCTACACCTTC
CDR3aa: CATRRPGTGGGYTF

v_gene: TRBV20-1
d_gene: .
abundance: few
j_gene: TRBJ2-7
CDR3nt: TGCAGTGCTATCTCATCCTACGAGCAGTACTTC
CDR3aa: CSAISSYEQYF

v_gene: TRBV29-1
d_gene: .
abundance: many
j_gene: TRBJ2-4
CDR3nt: TGCGGCGGGGGACAGACAAAAAACATTCAGTACTTC
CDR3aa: CGGGQTKNIQYF

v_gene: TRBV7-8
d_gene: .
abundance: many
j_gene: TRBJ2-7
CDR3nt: TGTGCCAGCAGCTTAACGGGAGTGTTTGGCTACGAGCAGTACTTC
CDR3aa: CASSLTGVFGYEQYF